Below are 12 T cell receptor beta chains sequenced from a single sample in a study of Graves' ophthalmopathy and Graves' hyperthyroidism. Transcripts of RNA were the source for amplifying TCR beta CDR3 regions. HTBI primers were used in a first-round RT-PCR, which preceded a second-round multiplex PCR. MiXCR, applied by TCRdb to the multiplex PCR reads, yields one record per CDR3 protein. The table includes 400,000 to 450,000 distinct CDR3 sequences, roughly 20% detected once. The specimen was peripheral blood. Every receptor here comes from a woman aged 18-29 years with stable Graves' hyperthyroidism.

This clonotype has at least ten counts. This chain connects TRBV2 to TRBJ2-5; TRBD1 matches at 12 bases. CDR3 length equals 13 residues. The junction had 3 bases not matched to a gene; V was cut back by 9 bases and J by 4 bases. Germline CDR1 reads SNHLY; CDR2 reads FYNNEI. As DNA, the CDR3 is TGTGCCAGTGGGACAGGGGGCGGAGAGACCCAGTACTTC. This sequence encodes CASGTGGGETQYF.

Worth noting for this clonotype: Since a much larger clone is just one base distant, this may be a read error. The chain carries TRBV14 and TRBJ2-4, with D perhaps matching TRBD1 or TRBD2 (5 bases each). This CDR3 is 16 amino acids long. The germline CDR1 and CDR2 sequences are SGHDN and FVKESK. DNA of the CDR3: TGTGCCAGCAGCCCCATTTCCGGGACCCACAAAAACATTAAGTACTTC. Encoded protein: CASSPISGTHKNIKYF.

CDR3 sequence reads: CASTTTGGLNSPLHF. The CDR3, as DNA: TGTGCCAGCACTACAACAGGGGGGCTTAATTCACCCCTCCACTTT. This rearrangement joins TRBV12-3 or TRBV12-4 to TRBJ1-6; TRBD1 aligns across 8 bases. CDR3 length equals 15 residues. Trimming removed 7 bases from V and 6 bases from J; junction bases left unmatched: 8.

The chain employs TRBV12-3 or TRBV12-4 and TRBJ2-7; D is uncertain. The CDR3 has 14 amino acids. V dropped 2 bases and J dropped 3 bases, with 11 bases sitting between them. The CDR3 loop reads CASSLTPKGYEQYF. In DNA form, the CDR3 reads TGTGCCAGCAGTTTAACCCCAAAAGGCTACGAGCAGTACTTC.

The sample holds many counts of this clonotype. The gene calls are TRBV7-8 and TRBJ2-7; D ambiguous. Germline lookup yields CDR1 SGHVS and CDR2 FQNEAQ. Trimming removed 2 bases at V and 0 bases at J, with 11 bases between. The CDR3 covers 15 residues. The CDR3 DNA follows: TGTGCCAGCAGCTTAATACTAACTGGCTCCTACGAGCAGTACTTC. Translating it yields CASSLILTGSYEQYF.

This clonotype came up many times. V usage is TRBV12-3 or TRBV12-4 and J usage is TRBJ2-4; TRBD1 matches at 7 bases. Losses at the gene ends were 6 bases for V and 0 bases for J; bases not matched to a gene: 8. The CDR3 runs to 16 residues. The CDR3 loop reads CASSPGTVRAKNIQYF. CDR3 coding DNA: TGTGCCAGCAGCCCAGGGACAGTTCGAGCCAAAAACATTCAGTACTTC.

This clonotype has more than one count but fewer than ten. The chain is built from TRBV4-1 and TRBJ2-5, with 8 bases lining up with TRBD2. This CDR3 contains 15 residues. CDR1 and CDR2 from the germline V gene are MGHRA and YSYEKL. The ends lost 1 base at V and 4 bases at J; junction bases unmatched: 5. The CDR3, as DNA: TGCGCCAGCAGCCAAGCCGGGAGGGTTGTAGAGACCCAGTACTTC. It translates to CASSQAGRVVETQYF.

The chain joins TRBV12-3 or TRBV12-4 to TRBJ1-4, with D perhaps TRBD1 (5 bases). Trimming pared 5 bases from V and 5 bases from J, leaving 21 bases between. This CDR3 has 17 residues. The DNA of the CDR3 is TGTGCCAGCAGTCCCGCCCGCCCATCAGGGTGGAATGAAAAACTGTTTTTT. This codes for CASSPARPSGWNEKLFF.

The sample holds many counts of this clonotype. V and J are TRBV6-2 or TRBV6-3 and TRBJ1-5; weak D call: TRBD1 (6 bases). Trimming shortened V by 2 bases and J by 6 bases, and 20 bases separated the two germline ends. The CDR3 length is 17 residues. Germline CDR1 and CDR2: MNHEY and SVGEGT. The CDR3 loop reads CASSYSYGGGGGQPQHF. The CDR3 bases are TGTGCCAGCAGTTACAGCTATGGGGGGGGCGGAGGTCAGCCCCAGCATTTT.

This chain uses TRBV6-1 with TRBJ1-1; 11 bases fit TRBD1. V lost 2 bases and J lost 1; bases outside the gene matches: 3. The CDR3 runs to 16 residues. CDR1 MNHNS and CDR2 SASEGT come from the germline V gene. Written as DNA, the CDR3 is TGTGCCAGCAGTGAAATAGGGACAGGGGGGAACACTGAAGCTTTCTTT. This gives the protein CASSEIGTGGNTEAFF.

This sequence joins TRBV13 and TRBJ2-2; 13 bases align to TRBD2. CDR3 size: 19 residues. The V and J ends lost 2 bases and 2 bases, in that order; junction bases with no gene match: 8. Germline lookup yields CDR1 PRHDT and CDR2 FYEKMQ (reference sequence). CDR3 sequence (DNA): TGTGCCAGCAGCTTACCTTCCGGACTAGCGGGAGATAACACCGGGGAGCTGTTTTTT. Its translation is CASSLPSGLAGDNTGELFF.

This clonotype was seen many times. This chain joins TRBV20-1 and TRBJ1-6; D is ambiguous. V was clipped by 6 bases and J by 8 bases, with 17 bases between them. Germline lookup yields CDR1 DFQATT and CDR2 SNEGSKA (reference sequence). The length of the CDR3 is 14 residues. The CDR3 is CSATNGLDHSPLHF. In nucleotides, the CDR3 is TGCAGTGCCACCAACGGCCTGGACCATTCACCCCTCCACTTT.